These 20 T cell receptor beta chains were all obtained from the same sample, sequenced in a study of shared clonotypes between healthy human individuals. Measured with immunoSEQ multiplex PCR; TCRdb has only the in-frame clones, and not every one. The repertoire holds around 2,000,000 clones, with roughly 95% as singletons. The specimen sequenced was naive CD4+ T cells sorted from blood. Described subset: CD45RA+ positively selected. The receptors were sampled from a young man in good health.

V gene TRBV7-9 combines with J gene TRBJ1-1, with a tentative D call TRBD1 (5 bases). Germline assignment: CDR1 SEHNR and CDR2 FQNEAQ (reference sequence). Between the trimmed V and J ends, which lost 5 bases and 4 bases, there was a span of 14 bases. The CDR3 consists of 14 residues. CDR3 loop: CASSVPRDGTEAFF. The DNA of the CDR3 is TGTGCCAGCAGCGTTCCCCGGGACGGCACTGAAGCTTTCTTT.

The V and J genes are TRBV4-1 and TRBJ2-1; 11 positions agree with TRBD2. J was trimmed by 7 bases and V by 2 bases; bases with no gene match: 10. Looked up from germline, CDR1 is MGHRA and CDR2 is YSYEKL. The CDR3 loop spans 17 amino acids. CDR3 region: CASSQRVTSGSSNEQFF. The CDR3 DNA follows: TGCGCCAGCAGCCAACGTGTAACTAGCGGGAGTTCTAATGAGCAGTTCTTC.

The chain has TRBV7-8 and TRBJ2-3; tentative D call: TRBD1 (7 bases). The CDR3 runs to 15 residues. Germline-derived CDR1 and CDR2 are SGHVS and FQNEAQ. Trimming removed 0 bases from V and 7 bases from J, with 14 bases in between. CDR3 sequence: CASSLAQGTDNTQYF. The CDR3 nucleotides read TGTGCCAGCAGCTTAGCACAGGGGACTGATAATACGCAGTATTTT.

This chain joins TRBV18 and TRBJ2-1; 8 bases line up with TRBD2. Germline V lookup: CDR1 KGHSH, CDR2 LQKENI. V was clipped by 0 bases and J by 4 bases; unmatched bases: 2. The CDR3 is made up of 15 amino acids. The CDR3 DNA reads TGTGCCAGCTCACCACCTAGCGGGATGTACAATGAGCAGTTCTTC. Its translation is CASSPPSGMYNEQFF.

The chain employs TRBV19 and TRBJ2-1; 9 nucleotides align to TRBD2. Germline V gene data show CDR1 as LNHDA and CDR2 as SQIVND (reference sequence). The CDR3 totals 17 residues. The V and J ends lost 4 bases and 7 bases, in that order; junction bases with no gene match: 14. The CDR3 loop is CASSTPGTSSGPNEQFF. In DNA form, the CDR3 reads TGTGCCAGTAGTACTCCCGGGACTAGCTCGGGACCAAATGAGCAGTTCTTC.

This chain uses TRBV4-3 with TRBJ1-1; possible D gene TRBD1, 6 bases. This CDR3 comprises 15 residues. The ends were cut back, 0 bases at V and 4 bases at J, with 12 bases in the middle. The germline V gene has CDR1 LGHNA and CDR2 YSLEER. The CDR3 region has the DNA TGCGCCAGCAGCCAAGAAAATTGGGGGGCCACTGAAGCTTTCTTT. The encoded protein is CASSQENWGATEAFF.

V is TRBV5-1 and J is TRBJ2-5; D may correspond to TRBD1 or TRBD2 (6 bases each). Germline loops: CDR1 SGHRS, CDR2 YFSETQ. V lost 1 base and J 2 bases, leaving 15 bases between the germline ends. There are 16 residues in the CDR3. Here the CDR3 reads CASSLRGDGSQETQYF. CDR3 bases: TGCGCCAGCAGCTTGAGGGGGGACGGCAGTCAAGAGACCCAGTACTTC.

This clone was detected once. The CDR3 coding sequence is TGTGCCTGCCCCCCCGAGCGGGGGGGCACCGGGGAGCTGTTTTTT. Translating it yields CACPPERGGTGELFF. This sequence joins TRBV30 and TRBJ2-2, with 10 bases lining up with TRBD2. This CDR3 has 15 residues. In germline, CDR1 is GTSNPN, CDR2 SVGIG (reference sequence). V lost 6 bases and J lost 4; bases outside the gene matches: 8.

The rearrangement links TRBV28 to TRBJ1-3, with D maybe TRBD1 (5 bases). V gave up 8 bases and J gave up 0 bases, with 11 bases separating them. This CDR3 has 14 amino acids. Germline values: CDR1 MDHEN, CDR2 SYDVKM. The CDR3 bases are TGTGCCAGCCGACAGCCTAGCTCTGGAAACACCATATATTTT. Translation gives CASRQPSSGNTIYF. The variable domain in full, with the rest retrieved from reference TRBV28 and TRBJ1-3, is DVKVTQSSRYLVKRTGEKVFLECVQDMDHENMFWYRQDPGLGLRLIYFSYDVKMKEKGDIPEGYSVSREKKERFSLILESASTNQTSMYLCASRQPSSGNTIYFGEGSWLTVV.

Details on this clone: The identical CDR3 is also encoded by other nucleotide sequences in the sample. This chain uses TRBV6-5 with TRBJ1-5; a weak D match, TRBD1 (6 bases). V lost 6 bases, J lost 7 bases, and 13 bases lay in between. Germline CDR1 and CDR2: MNHEY and SVGAGI. The CDR3 spans 13 residues. The CDR3 is CASSQGRGQPQHF. CDR3 DNA: TGTGCCAGCAGCCAAGGTAGGGGGCAGCCCCAGCATTTT.

J is TRBJ2-7 and V is TRBV6-5, with D possibly matching TRBD1 (5 bases). Trimming cost V 2 bases and J 3 bases, with 8 bases left between them. CDR1 MNHEY and CDR2 SVGAGI come from the germline V gene. This CDR3 spans 13 amino acids. DNA of the CDR3: TGTGCCAGCAGTTACACAGGCGGCTACGAGCAGTACTTC. It encodes CASSYTGGYEQYF.

With respect to this clone: An end of the junction differs from the germline gene, which may be a read error. J is TRBJ2-7 and V is TRBV9, with 7 positions matching TRBD2. The germline CDR1 and CDR2 sequences are SGDLS and YYNGEE. The CDR3 totals 15 residues. CDR3 nucleotides: TGTGCCAGCAGCCCCTCCGGGACTACTTATGACGATCAGTACTTC. Its translation: CASSPSGTTYDDQYF.

V and J are TRBV6-6 and TRBJ1-1; TRBD1 might be the D (6 bases). CDR1 and CDR2 (germline): MNHNY, SVGAGI (reference sequence). V was cut by 6 bases and J by 4 bases, with 15 bases left in between. This CDR3 is built from 14 residues. The CDR3 DNA follows: TGTGCCAGCAGGCGTATAACAGGGAGCACTGAAGCTTTCTTT. Amino acids: CASRRITGSTEAFF.

The chain combines TRBV28 with TRBJ1-4, with a weak D call TRBD1 (5 bases). The CDR3 consists of 14 residues. CDR1 MDHEN and CDR2 SYDVKM come from the germline V gene. Trimming took off 6 bases at V and 8 bases at J, with 16 bases between the two ends. The CDR3 loop reads CASSLAGGGEKLFF. The CDR3 DNA is TGTGCCAGCAGCCTGGCTGGGGGGGGAGAAAAACTGTTTTTT. The entire variable domain, with the rest obtained from reference TRBV28 and TRBJ1-4, is as follows: DVKVTQSSRYLVKRTGEKVFLECVQDMDHENMFWYRQDPGLGLRLIYFSYDVKMKEKGDIPEGYSVSREKKERFSLILESASTNQTSMYLCASSLAGGGEKLFFGSGTQLSVL.

The rearrangement joins TRBV30 to TRBJ2-7, with a weak D call TRBD2 (6 bases). V lost 4 bases to trimming and J lost 3 bases, with 10 bases between them. The CDR3 covers 12 residues. CDR1 GTSNPN and CDR2 SVGIG come from the germline V gene (reference sequence). The CDR3 spells CAWKPEGYEQYF. The CDR3 nucleotides read TGTGCCTGGAAGCCGGAGGGCTACGAGCAGTACTTC.

V and J are TRBV28 and TRBJ2-7, with 9 bases fitting TRBD1. V lost 6 bases to trimming and J lost 7 bases; unmatched junction nucleotides: 13. Germline CDR1 and CDR2: MDHEN and SYDVKM. The CDR3 is made up of 15 amino acids. DNA of the CDR3: TGTGCCAGCAGAACACCGGGACAGGGCTCGGGGGAGCAGTACTTC. It encodes CASRTPGQGSGEQYF.

This chain links TRBV6-5 with TRBJ1-5, with D maybe TRBD1 (5 bases). The V gene's germline CDR1 is MNHEY and CDR2 SVGAGI. V was trimmed by 5 bases and J by 6 bases, leaving 17 bases between them. This CDR3 has 15 amino acids. The CDR3 loop reads CASSPDTIKVQPQHF. Written as DNA, the CDR3 is TGTGCCAGCAGTCCGGACACGATTAAGGTTCAGCCCCAGCATTTT.

The rearrangement uses TRBV30 and TRBJ1-1; no definite D call. Trimming cost V 3 bases and J 0 bases, with 26 bases left between them. Germline V gene lookup returns CDR1 GTSNPN and CDR2 SVGIG (reference sequence). This CDR3 has 19 residues. CDR3 bases: TGTGCCTGGAGCCCCCGAGCCTTGTTCGGGGAAGTAATGAACACTGAAGCTTTCTTT. This codes for CAWSPRALFGEVMNTEAFF. Complete variable domain (other parts from reference TRBV30 and TRBJ1-1): SQTIHQWPATLVQPVGSPLSLECTVEGTSNPNLYWYRQAAGRGLQLLFYSVGIGQISSEVPQNLSASRPQDRQFILSSKKLLLSDSGFYLCAWSPRALFGEVMNTEAFFGQGTRLTVV.

The V call is TRBV6-5, the J call TRBJ2-1; D is perhaps TRBD2 (6 bases). This CDR3 region has 15 residues. V lost 6 bases and J 2 bases, leaving 14 bases between the germline ends. Germline-derived CDR1 and CDR2 are MNHEY and SVGAGI. The CDR3 DNA reads TGTGCCAGCAGACCCACTAGCACCGCCTACAATGAGCAGTTCTTC. Translating gives CASRPTSTAYNEQFF.

This clone came up once. This chain uses TRBV10-1 with TRBJ2-3, with 7 bases identical to TRBD2. CDR3 length: 14 residues. The trim removed 4 bases at V and 1 base at J, leaving 2 bases unmatched. Germline CDR1 WNHNN, CDR2 SYGVQD (reference sequence). The CDR3 nucleotides are TGCGCCAGCAGTGCGGCGGGGGGCACAGATACGCAGTATTTT. Translated, it gives CASSAAGGTDTQYF.